This TCR beta chain stems from a study of T cells in Graves' hyperthyroidism and ophthalmopathy. Germline V gives CDR1 MNHNS, CDR2 SASEGT. CDR3 length: 14 amino acids. V dropped 2 bases and J dropped 11 bases, with 16 bases sitting between them. Amplified TCR beta CDR3 regions came from RNA transcripts. HTBI primers were used for first-round RT-PCR of the TCR CDR3. TCRdb reanalysed the multiplex PCR reads using MiXCR and keeps one entry per CDR3 protein. The sample contains some 180,000 distinct CDR3 sequences, about a sixth of which appear only once. This clonotype occurred a few times. Antigen unknown. Study-wide results and caveats: Most thyroid clonotypes with frequency above 0.001 were detected in blood.

The receptor's source is a woman aged 45-60 years with Graves' hyperthyroidism. Sequencing was carried out using blood. V and J are TRBV6-1 and TRBJ2-1; the D gene is possibly TRBD1 (6 bases). The DNA for the CDR3 is TGTGCCAGCAGTGAATATAACAGGGTCGGGAAGCAGTTCTTC. The encoded protein is CASSEYNRVGKQFF.